Each of the 30 T cell receptor beta chains below was sequenced from the same sample in a study of T cell clonality in common variable immunodeficiency. General study results and limits: Common variable immunodeficiency TCR beta sequences reportedly had fewer deletions and N-nucleotide insertions.

Assay: immunoSEQ multiplex PCR; the TCRdb copy retains only in-frame clones and omits some. Sampling found roughly 33,000 clones, none seen once. For these TCRs, the target antigens are not known. Material: peripheral blood mononuclear cells. These receptor sequences come from a human donor with common variable immunodeficiency.

The sample holds many counts of this clone. The CDR3 is cut off 3 residues early in the read; its end comes from the germline J gene. This chain uses TRBV6-2 or TRBV6-3 with TRBJ2-5; TRBD1 matches 7 bases. The germline CDR1 and CDR2 sequences are MNHEY and SVGEGT. The V and J ends lost 8 bases and 5 bases, in that order; junction bases with no gene match: 14. The CDR3 is 15 residues long. Incomplete CDR3 DNA: TGTGCCAGCCCCTACCGGGACAGCGGAACGGAGACC. Its translation is CASPYRDSGTET. The CDR3, in full, reads CASPYRDSGTETQYF.

Many counts were recorded for this clone. The read halts 3 residues ahead of the CDR3 end, with the missing end drawn from the germline J gene. The identical CDR3 is also encoded by other nucleotide sequences in the sample. The rearrangement uses TRBV19 and TRBJ1-1, with 8 positions matching TRBD1. With V trimmed by 3 bases and J by 3 bases, 6 bases remained unmatched. There are 15 residues in the CDR3. Germline assignment: CDR1 LNHDA and CDR2 SQIVND (reference sequence). The CDR3: CASSIGQGFDTEAFF. The CDR3 DNA, read in part, is TGTGCCAGTAGTATTGGACAGGGATTCGACACTGAA.

This clone was recorded at least ten times. The CDR3 end lies 3 residues beyond the end of the read and is filled in from the germline J gene. The chain carries TRBV5-1 and TRBJ2-3; TRBD2 matches at 10 bases. The CDR3 contains 17 residues. Germline-derived CDR1 and CDR2 are SGHRS and YFSETQ. The J segment lost 6 bases and the V segment lost 0 bases, leaving 10 bases of the junction unmatched. CDR3 residues: CASSLDVAGGVLDTQYF. CDR3 DNA, as far as it was read: TGCGCCAGCAGCTTGGATGTAGCGGGGGGAGTATTGGATACG.

This clone was observed a few times. From the germline J gene comes the end of the CDR3, since the read stops 3 residues before it. The chain joins TRBV29-1 to TRBJ1-3, with D possibly being TRBD1 (5 bases). The V gene lost 6 bases and the J gene lost 8 bases, with 11 bases spanning the gap. The CDR3 covers 11 residues. The germline V gene has CDR1 SQVTM and CDR2 ANQGSEA. CDR3 DNA, as far as it was read: TGCAGCGTCCTTGACAGTTACACC. As protein: CSVLDSYT. The whole CDR3 protein is CSVLDSYTIYF.

This clone was seen repeatedly, ten times or more. Read coverage stops 3 residues before the CDR3 terminus; the germline J gene supplies the remainder. The V gene is TRBV2, the J gene TRBJ2-2, with D perhaps assigned TRBD1 or TRBD2 (6 bases each). Germline assignment: CDR1 SNHLY and CDR2 FYNNEI. V dropped 5 bases and J dropped 4 bases, with 14 bases sitting between them. The CDR3 loop spans 15 amino acids. The part of the CDR3 DNA that was read is TGTGCCAGCAGTAGTACAGGGAGGACCACCGGGGAG. This gives the protein CASSSTGRTTGE. The entire CDR3 is CASSSTGRTTGELFF.

The table lists this clone with many counts. The sequence runs out 3 residues before the end of the CDR3; the remainder is reconstructed from the germline J gene. This chain joins TRBV4-2 and TRBJ2-2; 13 nucleotides line up with TRBD2. The V segment lost 0 bases and the J segment 0 bases; nucleotides outside the gene matches: 1. CDR3 length: 18 amino acids. CDR1 and CDR2 (germline): LGHNA, YNFKEQ. This CDR3 is CASSQELAGGPNTGELFF. The sequenced part of the CDR3 DNA is TGTGCCAGCAGCCAAGAACTAGCGGGGGGGCCGAACACCGGGGAG.

In this sample, this clone turned up many times. The read falls 3 residues short of the CDR3 end, and the missing part is taken from the germline J gene. This chain uses TRBV14 with TRBJ2-1; 7 bases match TRBD1. The CDR3 is made up of 14 amino acids. Germline V CDR1 and CDR2: SGHDN, FVKESK. V lost 1 base, J lost 7 bases, and 4 bases stayed unmatched. CDR3 DNA (partial): TGTGCCAGCAGCCAAGTTCAGGGGGAAAATGAG. As protein: CASSQVQGENE. The complete CDR3 sequence is CASSQVQGENEQFF.

This clone showed up many times. The read gets to within 3 residues of the CDR3 end, and the germline J gene fills in the rest. The V and J genes are TRBV30 and TRBJ2-5; 8 bases match TRBD2. CDR1 is GTSNPN and CDR2 is SVGIG in the germline V gene (reference sequence). V lost 4 bases and J lost 4; bases outside the gene matches: 5. The CDR3 contains 13 residues. CDR3 loop: CAWIRGGTETQYF. CDR3 DNA, as far as it was read: TGTGCCTGGATACGCGGGGGGACAGAGACC.

This clone was seen at least ten times. The CDR3 end lies 3 residues beyond the end of the read and is filled in from the germline J gene. The chain is built from TRBV6-7 and TRBJ2-7; 8 positions match TRBD1. TRBV6-7 belongs to the ORF category, with a function that is uncertain. The CDR3 totals 14 residues. The trim removed 9 bases at V and 1 base at J, leaving 8 bases unmatched. This CDR3 reads CARRAGGASYEQYF. The DNA read from the CDR3 is TGTGCCAGGCGGGCAGGGGGCGCTTCCTACGAG.

Notes on this clone: The CDR3 goes on 3 residues after the read ends, and that part is filled in from the germline J gene. The J gene is TRBJ1-5, the V gene TRBV2; the D is unclear. CDR1 SNHLY and CDR2 FYNNEI come from the germline V gene. V was cut by 5 bases and J by 2 bases, with 10 bases left in between. The CDR3 covers 14 residues. CDR3 DNA (partial): TGTGCCAGCAGTACTTTCCGGGGCAATCAGCCC. It translates to CASSTFRGNQP. The entire CDR3 reads CASSTFRGNQPQHF.

About this clone itself: The CDR3 end falls 3 residues outside the read, so it is completed with the germline J gene. V and J are TRBV2 and TRBJ2-2, with D possibly being TRBD2 (6 bases). Trimming removed 5 bases at V and 4 bases at J, with 17 bases between. The germline V gene has CDR1 SNHLY and CDR2 FYNNEI. This CDR3 comprises 16 residues. CDR3 DNA (partial): TGTGCCAGCAGTTTAGAGGGAGGCGCGGGCACCGGGGAG. Protein sequence: CASSLEGGAGTGE. The full CDR3 is CASSLEGGAGTGELFF.

This clone was picked up many times. Read coverage stops 3 residues before the CDR3 terminus; the germline J gene supplies the remainder. This sequence joins TRBV5-1 and TRBJ1-1, with 12 bases matching TRBD1. V shed 4 bases and J 6 bases; nucleotides not matched to a gene: 7. The CDR3 is made up of 15 amino acids. Per germline, CDR1 SGHRS and CDR2 YFSETQ. CDR3 DNA (partial): TGCGCCAGCAGCCTGGGGGACAGGGGGCGGGCTGAA. Its protein is CASSLGDRGRAE. The entire CDR3 reads CASSLGDRGRAEAFF.

This clone was found many times. The read stops 3 residues short of the end of the CDR3; the missing end is completed from the germline J gene. The chain couples TRBV29-1 to TRBJ1-1; 8 positions agree with TRBD1. This CDR3 is 14 amino acids long. With 5 bases clipped from V and 5 bases from J, the junction kept 10 bases outside the gene matches. Germline CDR1 is SQVTM and CDR2 is ANQGSEA. The CDR3 spells CSVRLQGVGTEAFF. Incomplete CDR3 DNA: TGCAGCGTTCGATTACAGGGGGTCGGTACTGAA.

This clone was seen a few times. Read data end 3 residues before the CDR3 end; the end is taken from the germline J gene. The V gene is TRBV19, the J gene TRBJ1-4; 7 bases line up with TRBD1. Germline CDR1 is LNHDA and CDR2 is SQIVND (reference sequence). This CDR3 is built from 15 residues. V trimming: 5 bases; J trimming: 0 bases; junction bases outside the gene matches: 3. CDR3 region: CASSLGTATNEKLFF. The DNA read from the CDR3 is TGTGCCAGTAGTCTCGGGACAGCAACTAATGAAAAA.

For this clone: The missing CDR3 end, 3 residues past where the read stops, is filled in from the germline J gene. The chain combines TRBV19 with TRBJ1-3; D remains ambiguous. The CDR3 runs to 14 residues. Trimming left V 7 bases short and J 0 bases short, with 10 bases between. CDR1 and CDR2 (germline): LNHDA, SQIVND (reference sequence). Partial CDR3 DNA: TGTGCCAGTACGGCAGGAAGCTCTGGAAACACC. Protein product: CASTAGSSGNT. The full CDR3 protein is CASTAGSSGNTIYF.

This clone was seen more than once but under ten times. The CDR3 is cut off 3 residues early in the read; its end comes from the germline J gene. The V call is TRBV7-9, the J call TRBJ1-2; weak D call: TRBD1 (6 bases). Trimming left V 0 bases short and J 3 bases short, with 11 bases between. CDR3 length: 15 amino acids. Germline V gene lookup returns CDR1 SEHNR and CDR2 FQNEAQ (reference sequence). The CDR3 reads CASSLAQGTDYGYTF. Incomplete CDR3 DNA: TGTGCCAGCAGCTTAGCGCAGGGGACGGACTATGGC.

This clone was found many times. The missing CDR3 end, 3 residues past where the read stops, is filled in from the germline J gene. The gene calls are TRBV2 and TRBJ1-6, with TRBD1 matching over 7 bases. The CDR3 loop spans 15 amino acids. With 1 base clipped from V and 4 bases from J, the junction kept 1 base outside the gene matches. Germline V CDR1 and CDR2: SNHLY, FYNNEI. The CDR3 spells CASSEEQGYNSPLHF. The CDR3 DNA, read in part, is TGTGCCAGCAGTGAAGAACAGGGGTATAATTCACCC.

As for this clone: The CDR3 end falls 3 residues outside the read, so it is completed with the germline J gene. The V and J genes are TRBV20-1 and TRBJ2-1; D is undetermined. Per germline, CDR1 DFQATT and CDR2 SNEGSKA (reference sequence). This CDR3 region has 14 residues. Between the trimmed V and J ends, which lost 2 bases and 0 bases, there was a span of 8 bases. The CDR3 is CSARSSSSYNEQFF. Incomplete CDR3 DNA: TGCAGTGCTAGAAGCTCGTCCTCCTACAATGAG.

About this clone: The CDR3 end lies 3 residues beyond the end of the read and is filled in from the germline J gene. The chain uses TRBV7-2 and TRBJ1-1, with unresolved D. Trimming took off 4 bases at V and 3 bases at J, with 9 bases between the two ends. CDR1 and CDR2 (germline): SGHTA, FQGNSA. CDR3 size: 13 residues. The part of the CDR3 DNA that was read is TGTGCCAGCAGCTCCCGGCGGTACACTGAA. Protein: CASSSRRYTE. From start to end, the CDR3 is CASSSRRYTEAFF.

Comments on this clone: Coverage ceases 3 residues before the CDR3 finishes, and the germline J gene fills in the end. The chain employs TRBV19 and TRBJ1-5, with no clear D. With 6 bases removed from V and 1 base from J, the gap between germline ends came to 13 bases. The CDR3 covers 15 residues. Germline V gives CDR1 LNHDA, CDR2 SQIVND (reference sequence). CDR3 amino acids: CASREGRWSNQPQHF. The CDR3 bases that were read are TGTGCCAGTAGGGAGGGCCGGTGGAGCAATCAGCCC.

This clone was counted many times. The sequenced fragment ends 3 residues before the CDR3 boundary, so the rest is inferred from the germline J gene. V usage is TRBV19 and J usage is TRBJ2-5, with D possibly matching TRBD1 (6 bases). The CDR3 totals 14 residues. The V gene's germline CDR1 is LNHDA and CDR2 SQIVND (reference sequence). The germline V and J ends were trimmed by 8 bases and 0 bases, with 13 bases remaining between them. CDR3 sequence reads: CASSSGQHQETQYF. CDR3 bases read: TGTGCCAGTTCTTCAGGACAGCACCAAGAGACC.

This clone was found many times. CDR3 in amino acids: CSAPPPASGVYNEQFF. CDR3 DNA (partial): TGCAGTGCTCCGCCTCCGGCTAGCGGGGTCTACAATGAG. The rearrangement links TRBV20-1 to TRBJ2-1; the match to TRBD2 covers 9 bases. The DNA ends 3 residues before the CDR3 does, and the rest of the CDR3 is filled in from the germline J gene. Germline V gene lookup returns CDR1 DFQATT and CDR2 SNEGSKA (reference sequence). Losses at the gene ends were 5 bases for V and 3 bases for J; bases not matched to a gene: 11. This CDR3 is 16 amino acids long.

Comment on this clone: The read terminates 3 residues ahead of where the CDR3 ends, so the germline J gene completes it. The chain employs TRBV5-3 and TRBJ2-4, with TRBD1 matching 9 bases. TRBV5-3 is assigned to the ORF class and has an uncertain function. V was pared by 2 bases and J by 1 base, with 4 bases of the junction left unmatched. The CDR3 totals 16 residues. Incomplete CDR3 DNA: TGTGCCAGAAGCTTACGACAGGGGGTTGCCAAAAACATT. It is translated as CARSLRQGVAKNI. The entire CDR3 protein reads CARSLRQGVAKNIQYF.

There are a few counts of this clone. The CDR3 goes on 3 residues after the read ends, and that part is filled in from the germline J gene. This rearrangement joins TRBV30 to TRBJ1-4; 9 nucleotides agree with TRBD1. The CDR3 is 16 amino acids. Germline CDR1 and CDR2: GTSNPN and SVGIG (reference sequence). After removal of 0 bases from V and 7 bases from J, the junction contained 9 bases not matched to a gene. The CDR3: CAWSVRVGTGSEKLFF. Incomplete CDR3 DNA: TGTGCCTGGAGTGTCCGGGTCGGGACAGGGTCTGAAAAA.

This clone was observed at least ten times. With the read ending 3 residues before the CDR3 end, the germline J gene is used to fill in that end. The J gene is TRBJ1-6, the V gene TRBV5-5; TRBD1 agrees at 10 bases. V shed 4 bases and J 8 bases; nucleotides not matched to a gene: 6. Germline CDR1 SGHKS, CDR2 YYEKEE (reference sequence). The CDR3 contains 15 residues. CDR3 protein: CASSGGQGGHSPLHF. The CDR3 DNA, read in part, is TGTGCCAGCAGCGGCGGACAGGGGGGCCATTCACCC.

This clone was observed a few times. The CDR3 end is not reached by the read, which stops 3 residues before it; the germline J gene fills it in. J is TRBJ1-6 and V is TRBV7-9; D is undetermined. The CDR3 is made up of 15 amino acids. The V end was cut by 5 bases, the J end by 0 bases, with 8 bases between. CDR1 SEHNR and CDR2 FQNEAQ come from the germline V gene (reference sequence). The CDR3 bases that were read are TGTGCCAGCAGCCCGAACAGCTCCTATAATTCACCC. It codes for CASSPNSSYNSP. The complete CDR3 protein is CASSPNSSYNSPLHF.

In this sample, this clone turned up a few times. The read terminates 3 residues before the CDR3 end, so the remaining end is supplied by the germline J gene. V usage is TRBV7-3 and J usage is TRBJ2-3; 10 nucleotides line up with TRBD2. The germline V gene encodes CDR1 SGHTA and CDR2 FQGTGA. V was clipped by 5 bases and J by 3 bases; unmatched bases: 5. The CDR3 has 15 amino acids. Here the CDR3 reads CASSPTSGETDTQYF. Incomplete CDR3 DNA: TGTGCCAGCAGCCCCACTAGCGGGGAAACAGATACG.

This clone showed up just a few times. The read finishes 3 residues shy of the CDR3 end, and the germline J gene is used to complete it. The chain couples TRBV30 to TRBJ2-3; TRBD2 aligns across 9 bases. CDR1 and CDR2 from the germline V gene are GTSNPN and SVGIG (reference sequence). The CDR3 has 15 residues. Germline trimming cut 0 bases from V and 4 bases from J; bases unmatched to any gene: 5. CDR3 DNA, as far as it was read: TGTGCCTGGAGTGTAGCGGGGGGCCAGGCAGATACG. Translating gives CAWSVAGGQADT. The CDR3 in its entirety is CAWSVAGGQADTQYF.

This clone was counted only a few times. The read finishes 3 residues shy of the CDR3 end, and the germline J gene is used to complete it. The chain employs TRBV20-1 and TRBJ1-2; a weak D match, TRBD1 (5 bases). This CDR3 region has 15 residues. CDR1 DFQATT and CDR2 SNEGSKA come from the germline V gene (reference sequence). V lost 3 bases, J lost 2 bases, and 16 bases lay in between. CDR3 region: CSASAPAGSNYGYTF. The sequenced part of the CDR3 DNA is TGCAGTGCTAGTGCCCCCGCAGGGTCAAACTATGGC.

This clone appeared many times. Read coverage stops 3 residues before the CDR3 terminus; the germline J gene supplies the remainder. V and J are TRBV5-1 and TRBJ1-1; 7 nucleotides align to TRBD1. The CDR3 runs to 16 residues. J lost 0 bases, V lost 3 bases, and 8 bases had no gene match. Per germline, CDR1 SGHRS and CDR2 YFSETQ. This CDR3 reads CASSSTGTDMNTEAFF. Incomplete CDR3 DNA: TGCGCCAGCAGCTCTACCGGGACAGATATGAACACTGAA.